The 8 T cell receptor beta chains reported below all come from one sample, sequenced in a study of cytomegalovirus exposure and HLA in healthy donors. 60 Vbeta and 13 Jbeta primers were used in PCR. Only in-frame clones appear in the TCRdb table, and some are missing; sequencing was by immunoSEQ multiplex PCR. This sample's table has some 72,000 clones. Source material: PBMCs. The origin of the receptors is a young man in good health and CMV-seronegative.

The chain joins TRBV6-5 to TRBJ2-3; D remains unclear. The CDR3 spans 15 residues. The germline V gene has CDR1 MNHEY and CDR2 SVGAGI. Trimming took off 8 bases at V and 6 bases at J, with 21 bases between the two ends. In nucleotides, the CDR3 is TGTGCCAGCGGCCCCACAGCTGGCTTTTCGGATACGCAGTATTTT. It specifies CASGPTAGFSDTQYF.

The J gene is TRBJ1-2, the V gene TRBV18; D is unclear. The V gene lost 2 bases and the J gene lost 2 bases, with 6 bases spanning the gap. Looked up from germline, CDR1 is KGHSH and CDR2 is LQKENI. The CDR3 totals 13 residues. CDR3 loop: CASSPGENYGYTF. The CDR3 DNA sequence: TGTGCCAGCTCACCAGGGGAGAACTATGGCTACACCTTC.

The V call is TRBV5-6, the J call TRBJ1-2; a weak D match, TRBD1 (6 bases). CDR3 size: 16 residues. V was shortened by 3 bases and J by 7 bases, with 22 bases between the two germline ends. CDR1 is SGHDT, CDR2 YYEEEE, per germline. The CDR3 is CASSSDRLHLLRGYTF. The CDR3 bases are TGTGCCAGCAGCTCCGACAGGTTGCATTTATTGCGTGGCTACACCTTC. Using reference TRBV5-6 and TRBJ1-2 for the parts outside the CDR3, the full variable domain is DAGVTQSPTHLIKTRGQQVTLRCSPKSGHDTVSWYQQALGQGPQFIFQYYEEEERQRGNFPDRFSGHQFPNYSSELNVNALLLGDSALYLCASSSDRLHLLRGYTFGSGTRLTVV.

The V and J genes are TRBV6-5 and TRBJ2-5; 8 positions agree with TRBD1. Judging by the DNA end, TRBJ2-7 fits better; the J call may be wrong. The CDR3 contains 14 residues. The germline gives CDR1 MNHEY, CDR2 SVGAGI. CDR3 in DNA: TGTGCCAGCAGCCGAGACAGGGGTGGTTACGAGCAGTACTTC. Protein: CASSRDRGGYEQYF.

The gene calls are TRBV9 and TRBJ2-5; TRBD2 aligns across 10 bases. V was clipped by 4 bases and J by 5 bases; unmatched bases: 8. This CDR3 is built from 15 residues. Per germline, CDR1 SGDLS and CDR2 YYNGEE. In DNA form, the CDR3 reads TGTGCCAGCAGCCCTCGAGCGGGGGGGCCGGAGACCCAGTACTTC. Translating it yields CASSPRAGGPETQYF.

The chain employs TRBV9 and TRBJ1-1; 7 positions match TRBD1. The CDR3 spans 14 residues. The J segment lost 1 base and the V segment lost 4 bases, leaving 4 bases of the junction unmatched. CDR1 and CDR2 from the germline V gene are SGDLS and YYNGEE. The CDR3 spells CASSLGTANTEAFF. DNA for the CDR3: TGTGCCAGCAGCCTTGGGACAGCGAACACTGAAGCTTTCTTT.

In nucleotides, the CDR3 is TGTGCCAGTAGAACACCCCCGGGACAGGGTAACTATGGCTACACCTTC. This translates into CASRTPPGQGNYGYTF. This chain links TRBV19 with TRBJ1-2; TRBD1 matches at 9 bases. From germline, CDR1 is LNHDA and CDR2 SQIVND (reference sequence). V lost 6 bases and J lost 1; bases outside the gene matches: 9. This CDR3 is 16 amino acids long.

This rearrangement joins TRBV5-8 to TRBJ1-1, with TRBD1 matching 8 bases. After removal of 3 bases from V and 10 bases from J, the junction contained 8 bases not matched to a gene. The germline gives CDR1 SGHTS, CDR2 YDEGEE. The CDR3 is 13 amino acids. The CDR3 sequence: CASSSGQGEGAFF. In DNA form, the CDR3 reads TGTGCCAGCAGCTCCGGACAGGGAGAGGGAGCTTTCTTT.